The 26 T cell receptor beta chains listed next were all sequenced from one sample in a study of regulatory T cells in long-lasting Graves disease. Libraries of TCR beta came from iRepertoire HTBI primers plus Arm-PCR of CDR3 regions. TCRdb re-analysed the multiplex PCR reads in MiXCR, keeping a single row per CDR3 protein. Of about 620,000 distinct CDR3 sequences in the sample, less than 20% were seen once. The time point here: newly diagnosed GD, antithyroid drugs for less than 3 months. PBMC RNA served as the TCR library source. These data were also reused for a study on T cells in Graves' hyperthyroidism and ophthalmopathy.

Here the sequenced sample was peripheral blood mononuclear cells (PBMCs), taken at new diagnosis, from a patient treated with antithyroid drugs. These receptors originate from a woman in her twenties or thirties with Graves disease.

This clonotype was seen repeatedly, ten times or more. The CDR3 DNA sequence: TGTGCCAGCACCCCGACTAGCAGGGGGAGCAATGAGCAGTTCTTC. Translated: CASTPTSRGSNEQFF. This rearrangement joins TRBV2 to TRBJ2-1; tentatively, D is TRBD1 or TRBD2 (7 bases each). The germline gives CDR1 SNHLY, CDR2 FYNNEI. V was cut by 7 bases and J by 6 bases, with 19 bases left in between. The CDR3 has 15 residues.

This sequence joins TRBV2 and TRBJ2-3; either TRBD1 or TRBD2 may fit D (5 bases each). The CDR3 loop spans 14 amino acids. The V and J ends lost 7 bases and 4 bases respectively, with 15 bases between them. The germline CDR1 and CDR2 sequences are SNHLY and FYNNEI. CDR3 DNA: TGTGCCAGCAATGTTGAGGGGTTTGCAGATACGCAGTATTTT. It specifies CASNVEGFADTQYF.

The V and J genes are TRBV7-2 and TRBJ1-3, with D unresolved. V shed 5 bases and J shed 0 bases, with 14 bases lying between them. The CDR3 sequence is 16 residues long. Germline-derived CDR1 and CDR2 are SGHTA and FQGNSA. CDR3 in DNA: TGTGCCAGCAGCGCAAACCAGCCTGGCTCTGGAAACACCATATATTTT. The encoded protein is CASSANQPGSGNTIYF. The variable domain in full, completed from reference TRBV7-2 and TRBJ1-3, reads GAGVSQSPSNKVTEKGKDVELRCDPISGHTALYWYRQSLGQGLEFLIYFQGNSAPDKSGLPSDRFSAERTGGSVSTLTIQRTQQEDSAVYLCASSANQPGSGNTIYFGEGSWLTVV.

This clonotype was seen ten or more times. A junction boundary mismatches the germline segment, possibly from a read error. The chain combines TRBV5-1 with TRBJ2-7, with D possibly called TRBD1 or TRBD2 (6 bases each). Germline V gene sequence: CDR1 SGHRS, CDR2 YFSETQ. This CDR3 has 14 amino acids. CDR3 protein: CASSLDGGLYEQYF. The CDR3, as DNA: TGTGCCAGCAGCCTCGACGGGGGCCTCTACGAGCAGTACTTC.

This clonotype was counted ten times or more. This chain links TRBV11-2 with TRBJ1-2; no definite D call. Germline values: CDR1 SGHAT, CDR2 FQNNGV. The CDR3 loop spans 12 amino acids. Trimming stripped 8 bases from V and 3 bases from J, with 10 bases between. CDR3 in amino acids: CASAGPHYGYTF. The CDR3 region has the DNA TGTGCCAGCGCCGGGCCCCACTATGGCTACACCTTC. Filled out from reference TRBV11-2 and TRBJ1-2, the complete variable domain reads EAGVAQSPRYKIIEKRQSVAFWCNPISGHATLYWYQQILGQGPKLLIQFQNNGVVDDSQLPKDRFSAERLKGVDSTLKIQPAKLEDSAVYLCASAGPHYGYTFGSGTRLTVV.

This clonotype has only a few counts. V is TRBV6-1 and J is TRBJ2-1; the match to TRBD2 covers 8 bases. Trimming took 11 bases from V and 5 from J; bases not matched to a gene: 14. The CDR3 loop spans 15 amino acids. The germline V gene encodes CDR1 MNHNS and CDR2 SASEGT. DNA of the CDR3: TGTGCCGGAACGTCCGGGGGGGGGGGGCACAATGAGCAGTTCTTC. Its translation is CAGTSGGGGHNEQFF.

The DNA for the CDR3 is TGTGCCAGCAGCCAAGTCGACAGGGCGGACACTGAAGCTTTCTTT. Translated, it gives CASSQVDRADTEAFF. The V gene is TRBV4-2, the J gene TRBJ1-1; 7 bases are shared with TRBD1. The CDR3 runs 15 residues. Trimming at V came to 1 base and at J to 3 bases, leaving 5 bases not matched to a gene. Per the germline V gene, CDR1 is LGHNA and CDR2 is YNFKEQ.

This rearrangement joins TRBV19 to TRBJ1-1; TRBD1 matches 8 bases. V was pared by 10 bases and J by 4 bases, with 14 bases of the junction left unmatched. In germline, CDR1 is LNHDA, CDR2 SQIVND (reference sequence). CDR3 length: 15 residues. This CDR3 reads CATTPGGVWVTEAFF. DNA for the CDR3: TGTGCCACCACCCCAGGGGGCGTATGGGTCACTGAAGCTTTCTTT. The full variable domain, in which reference TRBV19 and TRBJ1-1 provide the parts outside the CDR3, is DGGITQSPKYLFRKEGQNVTLSCEQNLNHDAMYWYRQDPGQGLRLIYYSQIVNDFQKGDIAEGYSVSREKKESFPLTVTSAQKNPTAFYLCATTPGGVWVTEAFFGQGTRLTVV.

The V gene is TRBV4-1, the J gene TRBJ2-5; D is possibly TRBD2 (6 bases). Germline CDR1 MGHRA, CDR2 YSYEKL. V was pared by 4 bases and J by 5 bases, with 11 bases between. CDR3 length: 13 residues. The CDR3 reads CASSPGESETQYF. CDR3 nucleotide sequence: TGCGCCAGCAGCCCGGGAGAATCTGAGACCCAGTACTTC.

This sequence joins TRBV28 and TRBJ2-1, with 15 bases identical to TRBD2. The CDR3 covers 17 residues. The trim removed 4 bases at V and 4 bases at J, leaving 5 bases unmatched. Germline V lookup: CDR1 MDHEN, CDR2 SYDVKM. CDR3 sequence reads: CASSSGLAGGRYNEQFF. The CDR3 DNA follows: TGTGCCAGCAGTTCAGGACTAGCGGGAGGGAGGTACAATGAGCAGTTCTTC.

The sample holds many counts of this clonotype. The genes are TRBV20-1 and TRBJ1-3, with D uncertain. This CDR3 is built from 16 residues. Looked up from germline, CDR1 is DFQATT and CDR2 is SNEGSKA (reference sequence). V was cut by 6 bases and J by 4 bases, with 22 bases left in between. This CDR3 reads CSAPRATTGGGNTIYF. DNA of the CDR3: TGCAGTGCCCCGCGGGCCACGACGGGTGGCGGAAACACCATATATTTT.

This clonotype was picked up a small number of times. This chain uses TRBV5-1 with TRBJ1-2; TRBD1 is a possible D gene (5 bases). This CDR3 comprises 15 residues. Germline-derived CDR1 and CDR2 are SGHRS and YFSETQ. V lost 0 bases, J lost 4 bases, and 13 bases lay in between. CDR3 coding DNA: TGCGCCAGCAGCTTGGCCCCGGGTGGGACCTATGGCTACACCTTC. This encodes CASSLAPGGTYGYTF.

This clonotype was recorded once. V and J are TRBV11-3 and TRBJ2-2; 12 nucleotides line up with TRBD1. Germline CDR1 SGHNT, CDR2 YENEEA. This CDR3 comprises 19 residues. Losses at the gene ends were 5 bases for V and 5 bases for J; bases not matched to a gene: 15. CDR3 amino acids: CASSPAARDRGLGTGELFF. DNA of the CDR3: TGTGCCAGCAGCCCGGCCGCCCGGGACAGGGGGCTGGGAACCGGGGAGCTGTTTTTT. Full variable domain (rest looked up from reference TRBV11-3 and TRBJ2-2): EAGVVQSPRYKIIEKKQPVAFWCNPISGHNTLYWYLQNLGQGPELLIRYENEEAVDDSQLPKDRFSAERLKGVDSTLKIQPAELGDSAVYLCASSPAARDRGLGTGELFFGEGSRLTVL.

This clonotype occurred many times. The rearrangement joins TRBV18 to TRBJ1-5; possibly TRBD1 for D (5 bases). The CDR3 extends over 16 amino acids. The ends were cut back, 2 bases at V and 5 bases at J, with 16 bases in the middle. Germline CDR1 reads KGHSH; CDR2 reads LQKENI. The CDR3 sequence: CASSPTRQREYQPQHF. The CDR3 nucleotides read TGTGCCAGCTCACCAACGCGACAGAGAGAGTATCAGCCCCAGCATTTT.

This clonotype was recorded a few times. V and J are TRBV28 and TRBJ2-2; 7 nucleotides align to TRBD1. Germline lookup yields CDR1 MDHEN and CDR2 SYDVKM. J gave up 4 bases and V 5 bases, and 7 bases lay outside the gene matches. The CDR3 extends over 15 amino acids. The CDR3 is CASSPPGQFTGELFF. CDR3 in DNA: TGTGCCAGCAGTCCACCGGGACAGTTCACCGGGGAGCTGTTTTTT.

This clonotype came up a few times. The V and J genes are TRBV20-1 and TRBJ2-7, with 11 positions matching TRBD2. Germline CDR1 and CDR2: DFQATT and SNEGSKA (reference sequence). CDR3 length: 14 residues. V dropped 7 bases and J dropped 1; count of bases not matched to a gene: 6. The CDR3 DNA is TGCAGTGTTAAGGGGACTAGCGGATCCTACGAGCAGTACTTC. Translated, it gives CSVKGTSGSYEQYF.

This clonotype occurred a few times. The V gene is TRBV7-2, the J gene TRBJ2-3; 12 nucleotides line up with TRBD2. The CDR3 extends over 15 amino acids. In germline, CDR1 is SGHTA, CDR2 FQGNSA. J gave up 4 bases and V 5 bases, and 4 bases lay outside the gene matches. The chain's CDR3 is CASSRTSGMSDTQYF. The CDR3 DNA is TGTGCCAGCAGCAGGACTAGCGGGATGTCAGATACGCAGTATTTT. The whole variable domain, filled in from reference TRBV7-2 and TRBJ2-3, reads GAGVSQSPSNKVTEKGKDVELRCDPISGHTALYWYRQSLGQGLEFLIYFQGNSAPDKSGLPSDRFSAERTGGSVSTLTIQRTQQEDSAVYLCASSRTSGMSDTQYFGPGTRLTVL.

The chain employs TRBV27 and TRBJ2-1; D remains unclear. With 4 bases removed from V and 8 bases from J, the gap between germline ends came to 6 bases. The CDR3 runs to 11 residues. In germline, CDR1 is MNHEY, CDR2 SMNVEV (reference sequence). The CDR3 reads CASSYDDEQFF. CDR3 DNA sequence: TGTGCCAGCAGTTATGACGATGAGCAGTTCTTC.

The genes are TRBV20-1 and TRBJ1-1; D perhaps matches TRBD1 (5 bases). Deletions cut 3 bases from V and 4 bases from J, with 24 bases between. The germline V gene encodes CDR1 DFQATT and CDR2 SNEGSKA (reference sequence). The CDR3 length is 17 residues. The CDR3 coding sequence is TGCAGTGCTAGTATCGTGCAGCAGGGAAGGTTGGGCACTGAAGCTTTCTTT. As protein: CSASIVQQGRLGTEAFF.

In this sample, this clonotype turned up a few times. The chain links TRBV5-5 to TRBJ2-7; TRBD2 agrees at 8 bases. The CDR3 extends over 15 amino acids. Trimming removed 2 bases from V and 2 bases from J; junction bases left unmatched: 6. Per germline, CDR1 SGHKS and CDR2 YYEKEE (reference sequence). The CDR3 sequence: CASSFSGRAPYEQYF. The CDR3 DNA reads as TGTGCCAGCAGCTTCAGCGGGAGAGCCCCCTACGAGCAGTACTTC.

This clonotype was counted at least ten times. The gene calls are TRBV28 and TRBJ1-4, with 7 bases aligning to TRBD1. CDR3 size: 15 residues. V was clipped by 4 bases and J by 8 bases; unmatched bases: 10. From germline, CDR1 is MDHEN and CDR2 SYDVKM. CDR3 sequence: CASSSTGTVGEKLFF. The CDR3, as DNA: TGTGCCAGCAGTTCAACCGGGACAGTCGGCGAAAAACTGTTTTTT.

This clonotype was seen repeatedly, ten times or more. The V and J genes are TRBV12-3 or TRBV12-4 and TRBJ2-1, with D maybe TRBD1 (6 bases). V dropped 7 bases and J dropped 2 bases, with 12 bases sitting between them. The CDR3 runs 14 residues. The CDR3 loop reads CASNMGAAYNEQFF. The CDR3 coding sequence is TGTGCCAGCAACATGGGGGCCGCCTACAATGAGCAGTTCTTC.

This clonotype was observed many times. The chain joins TRBV2 to TRBJ1-4; D is uncertain. V lost 7 bases to trimming and J lost 8 bases, with 14 bases between them. Germline assignment: CDR1 SNHLY and CDR2 FYNNEI. The CDR3 extends over 13 amino acids. The CDR3 is CASTQEGGEKLFF. The CDR3 region has the DNA TGTGCCAGCACTCAGGAAGGAGGAGAAAAACTGTTTTTT. Looking up the rest from reference TRBV2 and TRBJ1-4 gives the full variable domain: EPEVTQTPSHQVTQMGQEVILRCVPISNHLYFYWYRQILGQKVEFLVSFYNNEISEKSEIFDDQFSVERPDGSNFTLKIRSTKLEDSAMYFCASTQEGGEKLFFGSGTQLSVL.

This clonotype was observed at least ten times. The CDR3 protein is CASSPITKGLAESEQYF. The CDR3 coding sequence is TGTGCCAGCAGCCCAATTACCAAAGGACTAGCGGAAAGCGAGCAGTACTTC. The chain has TRBV7-8 and TRBJ2-7; 10 bases fit TRBD2. Germline V gene lookup returns CDR1 SGHVS and CDR2 FQNEAQ. J was trimmed by 6 bases and V by 5 bases; bases with no gene match: 16. This CDR3 has 17 amino acids.

This chain joins TRBV20-1 and TRBJ1-1, with D maybe TRBD1 (6 bases). V was cut by 0 bases and J by 1 base, with 12 bases left in between. Germline CDR1 and CDR2: DFQATT and SNEGSKA (reference sequence). The CDR3 is made up of 15 amino acids. The CDR3 coding sequence is TGCAGTGCTAGAGATGGGGGCCTTGGGAACACTGAAGCTTTCTTT. Its protein product is CSARDGGLGNTEAFF.

There are a few counts of this clonotype. The CDR3 DNA sequence: TGTGCCACCAGCAGAGGTCCCCAGGGCTGGGAGACCCAGTACTTC. Amino acid sequence: CATSRGPQGWETQYF. J is TRBJ2-5 and V is TRBV15; D perhaps matches TRBD1 (5 bases). V dropped 1 base and J dropped 5 bases, with 14 bases sitting between them. There are 15 residues in the CDR3. Germline CDR1 LNHNV, CDR2 YYDKDF (reference sequence).